The 28 T cell receptor beta chains below all came from one sample that was sequenced in a study of OX40 agonist ivuxolimab in advanced cancers. Clones were sequenced by immunoSEQ multiplex PCR, and TCRdb holds only the in-frame ones, with some missing. Of about 79,000 clones listed, about 84% are singletons. Source: CD4+ or CD8+ T cells sorted from blood, taken in a trial of the OX40 agonist ivuxolimab. These receptors originate from an adult with an advanced solid tumor such as melanoma, head and neck, liver or kidney cancer.

The DNA for the CDR3 is TGTGCCAGCAGCCGACGGAACAGGGGGCCCACAGATACGCAGTATTTT. Translating it yields CASSRRNRGPTDTQYF. The rearrangement links TRBV5-4 to TRBJ2-3; TRBD1 matches at 9 bases. CDR3 size: 16 residues. Germline CDR1 is SGHNT and CDR2 is YYREEE (reference sequence). The V gene end was trimmed by 4 bases and the J gene end by 2 bases; junction bases not matched to a gene: 8.

The V call is TRBV30, the J call TRBJ1-5; D is possibly TRBD1 (5 bases). The V end lost 2 bases, the J end lost 6 bases, and 11 bases lay between the germline ends. In germline, CDR1 is GTSNPN, CDR2 SVGIG (reference sequence). The CDR3 is 13 amino acids. The CDR3 DNA reads as TGTGCCTGGAGTTCGCAGGGAACTCAGCCCCAGCATTTT. Amino acid sequence: CAWSSQGTQPQHF. Looking up the rest from reference TRBV30 and TRBJ1-5 gives the full variable domain: SQTIHQWPATLVQPVGSPLSLECTVEGTSNPNLYWYRQAAGRGLQLLFYSVGIGQISSEVPQNLSASRPQDRQFILSSKKLLLSDSGFYLCAWSSQGTQPQHFGDGTRLSIL.

V is TRBV7-2 and J is TRBJ2-7; the D gene is possibly TRBD1 (5 bases). V lost 5 bases and J 6 bases, leaving 14 bases between the germline ends. The length of the CDR3 is 13 residues. Germline loops: CDR1 SGHTA, CDR2 FQGNSA. DNA for the CDR3: TGTGCCAGCAGCCCCCCCGCAGGGTCCGAGCAGTACTTC. Its protein is CASSPPAGSEQYF.

This clone was picked up one time. The chain uses TRBV7-9 and TRBJ2-7, with D uncertain. This CDR3 spans 15 amino acids. The V end lost 4 bases, the J end lost 2 bases, and 15 bases lay between the germline ends. The germline V gene has CDR1 SEHNR and CDR2 FQNEAQ (reference sequence). This CDR3 is CASSSINSVTYEQYF. Here the CDR3 DNA reads TGTGCCAGCAGCTCCATAAACAGCGTCACCTACGAGCAGTACTTC.

This chain links TRBV19 with TRBJ2-5, with TRBD1 identical over 8 bases. The germline CDR1 and CDR2 sequences are LNHDA and SQIVND (reference sequence). Trimming at V came to 8 bases and at J to 3 bases, leaving 14 bases not matched to a gene. This CDR3 has 16 residues. The CDR3 bases are TGTGCCAGTCGAGGGATCACAGGGGGGAGGAAAGAGACCCAGTACTTC. Its translation: CASRGITGGRKETQYF.

The genes are TRBV15 and TRBJ2-7; 8 positions match TRBD2. CDR1 LNHNV and CDR2 YYDKDF come from the germline V gene (reference sequence). The CDR3 runs 18 residues. V dropped 5 bases and J dropped 0; count of bases not matched to a gene: 15. For the CDR3, the DNA is TGTGCCACCAGCCCTTTTTCATCCAGCGGGGGCAACTCCTACGAGCAGTACTTC. It specifies CATSPFSSSGGNSYEQYF.

V usage is TRBV28 and J usage is TRBJ1-2; D might be TRBD1 (6 bases). Trimming removed 4 bases at V and 4 bases at J, with 25 bases between. Germline V gene sequence: CDR1 MDHEN, CDR2 SYDVKM. The CDR3 consists of 18 residues. CDR3 DNA: TGTGCCAGCAGTTCATTACAGGGTCGGGCCACGTTCCCCTATGGCTACACCTTC. Translation: CASSSLQGRATFPYGYTF.

There are a few counts of this clone. This rearrangement joins TRBV7-9 to TRBJ1-3; the D is unclear. The V end lost 6 bases, the J end lost 0 bases, and 6 bases lay between the germline ends. Germline V gene data show CDR1 as SEHNR and CDR2 as FQNEAQ (reference sequence). The CDR3 consists of 13 residues. CDR3 nucleotide sequence: TGTGCCAGCAGAGGGAGCTCTGGAAACACCATATATTTT. Its protein is CASRGSSGNTIYF.

The V and J genes are TRBV6-5 and TRBJ1-2, with D possibly matching TRBD1 (6 bases). The germline V gene encodes CDR1 MNHEY and CDR2 SVGAGI. This CDR3 spans 14 amino acids. Trimming stripped 8 bases from V and 2 bases from J, with 15 bases between. CDR3 coding DNA: TGTGCCAGCCTCAAGGGGGGATCGAACTATGGCTACACCTTC. This sequence encodes CASLKGGSNYGYTF.

The J gene is TRBJ2-7, the V gene TRBV2; D gene uncertain. The CDR3 is 12 amino acids. Between the trimmed V and J ends, which lost 4 bases and 2 bases, there was a span of 6 bases. Germline V gives CDR1 SNHLY, CDR2 FYNNEI. The CDR3 spells CASSATAYEQYF. The CDR3, as DNA: TGTGCCAGCAGTGCTACAGCCTACGAGCAGTACTTC. The whole variable domain, remainder taken from reference TRBV2 and TRBJ2-7, is EPEVTQTPSHQVTQMGQEVILRCVPISNHLYFYWYRQILGQKVEFLVSFYNNEISEKSEIFDDQFSVERPDGSNFTLKIRSTKLEDSAMYFCASSATAYEQYFGPGTRLTVT.

This clone was observed a single time. The chain employs TRBV11-3 and TRBJ1-3; TRBD1 might be the D (5 bases). Germline assignment: CDR1 SGHNT and CDR2 YENEEA. The CDR3 runs to 16 residues. V lost 5 bases and J 2 bases, leaving 16 bases between the germline ends. The CDR3 is CASSPGHGEPGNTIYF. In DNA, the CDR3 is TGTGCCAGCAGCCCCGGACATGGGGAGCCTGGAAACACCATATATTTT. The full variable domain, its missing parts supplied by reference TRBV11-3 and TRBJ1-3, is EAGVVQSPRYKIIEKKQPVAFWCNPISGHNTLYWYLQNLGQGPELLIRYENEEAVDDSQLPKDRFSAERLKGVDSTLKIQPAELGDSAVYLCASSPGHGEPGNTIYFGEGSWLTVV.

The J gene is TRBJ2-7, the V gene TRBV7-9, with 11 bases matching TRBD1. The CDR3 runs to 14 residues. With V trimmed by 6 bases and J by 2 bases, 3 bases remained unmatched. Looked up from germline, CDR1 is SEHNR and CDR2 is FQNEAQ (reference sequence). The CDR3 reads CASSKGQGAYEQYF. The CDR3 nucleotides are TGTGCCAGCAGTAAGGGACAGGGGGCCTACGAGCAGTACTTC.

This clone has only a few counts. V usage is TRBV2 and J usage is TRBJ2-3; D remains ambiguous. The CDR3 is made up of 21 amino acids. In germline, CDR1 is SNHLY, CDR2 FYNNEI. Trimming left V 6 bases short and J 0 bases short, with 31 bases between. CDR3 residues: CASRLRGSLWLRRASTDTQYF. CDR3 DNA sequence: TGTGCCAGCAGGCTAAGAGGCTCACTGTGGCTGCGTAGGGCTAGCACAGATACGCAGTATTTT.

The table lists this clone with a count of one. The chain employs TRBV4-2 and TRBJ1-2; 7 bases match TRBD1. With V trimmed by 3 bases and J by 4 bases, 8 bases remained unmatched. The CDR3 runs 15 residues. Per germline, CDR1 LGHNA and CDR2 YNFKEQ. In nucleotides, the CDR3 is TGTGCCAGCAGCCACGAGGGGGACAGTATCTATGGCTACACCTTC. This gives the protein CASSHEGDSIYGYTF.

V is TRBV7-3 and J is TRBJ2-3; no clear D. Germline V gene data show CDR1 as SGHTA and CDR2 as FQGTGA. Trimming shortened V by 5 bases and J by 7 bases, and 13 bases separated the two germline ends. The CDR3 has 13 amino acids. CDR3 protein: CASSTGNVYTQYF. As DNA, the CDR3 is TGTGCCAGCAGCACTGGAAACGTGTATACGCAGTATTTT.

The chain has TRBV5-1 and TRBJ2-2; TRBD2 aligns across 9 bases. Germline V gives CDR1 SGHRS, CDR2 YFSETQ. V lost 6 bases, J lost 4 bases, and 10 bases stayed unmatched. There are 16 residues in the CDR3. CDR3 in DNA: TGCGCCAGCACCCACAGCGGGACTAGCAGCACCGGGGAGCTGTTTTTT. It yields the protein CASTHSGTSSTGELFF.

The rearrangement joins TRBV5-4 to TRBJ1-2; TRBD1 agrees at 7 bases. J gave up 4 bases and V 1 base, and 4 bases lay outside the gene matches. The germline CDR1 and CDR2 sequences are SGHNT and YYREEE (reference sequence). This CDR3 is 14 amino acids long. CDR3 bases: TGTGCCAGCAGCTTGATCCAGGGGGGCTATGGCTACACCTTC. Amino acid sequence: CASSLIQGGYGYTF. The complete variable domain, with remaining parts taken from reference TRBV5-4 and TRBJ1-2, reads ETGVTQSPTHLIKTRGQQVTLRCSSQSGHNTVSWYQQALGQGPQFIFQYYREEENGRGNFPPRFSGLQFPNYSSELNVNALELDDSALYLCASSLIQGGYGYTFGSGTRLTVV.

This clone was picked up one time. The gene calls are TRBV6-1 and TRBJ1-2, with D uncertain. V lost 5 bases and J 1 base, leaving 14 bases between the germline ends. Germline lookup yields CDR1 MNHNS and CDR2 SASEGT. This CDR3 has 15 residues. CDR3 in amino acids: CASSPDTFINYGYTF. The CDR3 nucleotides read TGTGCCAGCAGTCCCGACACTTTTATTAACTATGGCTACACCTTC.

This rearrangement joins TRBV28 to TRBJ2-5, with 10 bases identical to TRBD1. The V gene's germline CDR1 is MDHEN and CDR2 SYDVKM. V lost 6 bases, J lost 4 bases, and 2 bases stayed unmatched. This CDR3 region has 13 residues. Here the CDR3 DNA reads TGTGCCAGCAGCCGGGACAGGGGAGAGACCCAGTACTTC. It yields the protein CASSRDRGETQYF.

This clone was seen only once. CDR3 region: CASRTPDEVYAFF. The CDR3 DNA follows: TGTGCCAGCAGAACCCCGGACGAGGTGTATGCTTTCTTT. The rearrangement uses TRBV28 and TRBJ1-1; D unresolved. CDR1 MDHEN and CDR2 SYDVKM come from the germline V gene. V was cut by 6 bases and J by 11 bases, with 19 bases left in between. The CDR3 is 13 amino acids. Together with reference TRBV28 and TRBJ1-1, the CDR3 gives the full variable domain: DVKVTQSSRYLVKRTGEKVFLECVQDMDHENMFWYRQDPGLGLRLIYFSYDVKMKEKGDIPEGYSVSREKKERFSLILESASTNQTSMYLCASRTPDEVYAFFGQGTRLTVV.

Worth noting for this clone: This specimen includes other DNA sequences encoding the same CDR3. J is TRBJ2-6 and V is TRBV7-3; 9 nucleotides line up with TRBD2. The germline gives CDR1 SGHTA, CDR2 FQGTGA. V lost 5 bases to trimming and J lost 2 bases; unmatched junction nucleotides: 4. The CDR3 loop spans 16 amino acids. CDR3 sequence: CASSPRGGAGANVLTF. The CDR3 nucleotides read TGTGCCAGCAGCCCACGCGGGGGGGCTGGGGCCAACGTCCTGACTTTC.

This chain joins TRBV30 and TRBJ2-5; D is ambiguous. Germline values: CDR1 GTSNPN, CDR2 SVGIG (reference sequence). The CDR3 runs 13 residues. Trimming took off 2 bases at V and 3 bases at J, with 10 bases between the two ends. In DNA, the CDR3 is TGTGCCTGGAGTCGGACCCTAAAAGAGACCCAGTACTTC. As protein: CAWSRTLKETQYF.

Of note for this clone: This sample also contains other DNA sequences that code for the same CDR3. This chain uses TRBV7-3 with TRBJ2-7; D is perhaps TRBD1 (6 bases). Trimming removed 2 bases at V and 4 bases at J, with 12 bases between. The germline CDR1 and CDR2 sequences are SGHTA and FQGTGA. The CDR3 sequence is 14 residues long. The CDR3 here is CASSLGRGGYEQYF. The CDR3 nucleotides read TGTGCCAGCAGCTTAGGTCGAGGGGGATACGAGCAGTACTTC.

The V gene is TRBV29-1, the J gene TRBJ1-1; TRBD1 might be the D (6 bases). Germline-derived CDR1 and CDR2 are SQVTM and ANQGSEA. The CDR3 extends over 14 amino acids. Deletions cut 5 bases from V and 2 bases from J, with 15 bases between. The CDR3 here is CSVLLNRANTEAFF. The CDR3 DNA sequence: TGCAGCGTTCTCCTCAACAGGGCTAACACTGAAGCTTTCTTT.

The chain is built from TRBV9 and TRBJ1-5; D perhaps matches TRBD1 (5 bases). Trimming stripped 2 bases from V and 3 bases from J, with 12 bases between. The CDR3 length is 15 residues. Germline-derived CDR1 and CDR2 are SGDLS and YYNGEE. The CDR3 DNA sequence: TGTGCCAGCAGCGTTGGGGGGGTCGACAATCAGCCCCAGCATTTT. It translates to CASSVGGVDNQPQHF.

This chain links TRBV30 with TRBJ2-3; TRBD1 aligns across 8 bases. Germline CDR1 and CDR2: GTSNPN and SVGIG (reference sequence). The V and J ends lost 6 bases and 3 bases, in that order; junction bases with no gene match: 20. The CDR3 is made up of 18 amino acids. The chain's CDR3 is CACTFDRGLGLRTDTQYF. In nucleotides, the CDR3 is TGTGCCTGCACTTTCGACAGGGGATTAGGGCTGAGAACAGATACGCAGTATTTT.

CDR3 coding DNA: TGCGCCAGCAGCCAAGCGACTAGCGGGAGCTTCCATGAGCAGTTCTTC. It codes for CASSQATSGSFHEQFF. This chain links TRBV4-1 with TRBJ2-1; 12 bases are a match to TRBD2. In germline, CDR1 is MGHRA, CDR2 YSYEKL. The V and J ends lost 1 base and 8 bases, in that order; junction bases with no gene match: 6. CDR3 size: 16 residues.

In its sample, this clone was seen once. The chain recombines TRBV7-2 with TRBJ2-2; tentatively, D is TRBD1 (5 bases). The CDR3 extends over 14 amino acids. Looked up from germline, CDR1 is SGHTA and CDR2 is FQGNSA. The ends were cut back, 2 bases at V and 7 bases at J, with 11 bases in the middle. This CDR3 reads CASSLLLGVGELFF. DNA for the CDR3: TGTGCCAGCAGCTTATTGTTAGGGGTCGGGGAGCTGTTTTTT.